Listed below are T cell receptor beta chains from one sample, sequenced in a study of cytomegalovirus exposure and HLA in healthy donors. The repertoire was sequenced with immunoSEQ multiplex PCR; TCRdb's copy has only in-frame clones and lacks some. The sample lists hundreds of thousands of clones, over 60% occurring once. The specimen sequenced was PBMCs. The receptors derive from a man younger than 35 in good health and CMV-seronegative. Each CDR3 is given with its conserved first and last residue. A clone size is listed for some rows: how often the clone was seen (once, few, many), or a class if it is expanded.

V	J	size	CDR3
TRBV5-8	TRBJ1-3	few	CASSLVAGASGNTIYF
TRBV5-1	TRBJ2-3	.	CASSLTLAGLSTDTQYF
TRBV6-1	TRBJ2-7	.	CASMPAFSGSHEQYF
TRBV14	TRBJ2-7	.	CASSQDGGIYEQYF
TRBV4-1	TRBJ2-7	once	CASSQDPGQVFYEQYF
TRBV7-9	TRBJ1-1	.	CASGTAEAFF
TRBV5-1	TRBJ2-7	.	CASTRAGGPSEQYF
TRBV19	TRBJ1-1	once	CASSIDGETEAFF
TRBV9	TRBJ2-1	.	CASSVAGESYNEQFF
TRBV4-2	TRBJ2-7	.	CASSQDRQGTGYEQYF
TRBV4-1	TRBJ2-3	.	CASSQADRGTDTQYF
TRBV18	TRBJ2-5	once	CASSAGPQETQYF
TRBV7-7	TRBJ2-5	.	CASSQGQGPQETQYF
TRBV9	TRBJ2-4	.	CASSEGLSAWDIQYF
TRBV30	TRBJ2-6	few	CAWSPGTGGGANVLTF
TRBV7-3	TRBJ2-7	.	CASSLRGQPRTSYEQYF